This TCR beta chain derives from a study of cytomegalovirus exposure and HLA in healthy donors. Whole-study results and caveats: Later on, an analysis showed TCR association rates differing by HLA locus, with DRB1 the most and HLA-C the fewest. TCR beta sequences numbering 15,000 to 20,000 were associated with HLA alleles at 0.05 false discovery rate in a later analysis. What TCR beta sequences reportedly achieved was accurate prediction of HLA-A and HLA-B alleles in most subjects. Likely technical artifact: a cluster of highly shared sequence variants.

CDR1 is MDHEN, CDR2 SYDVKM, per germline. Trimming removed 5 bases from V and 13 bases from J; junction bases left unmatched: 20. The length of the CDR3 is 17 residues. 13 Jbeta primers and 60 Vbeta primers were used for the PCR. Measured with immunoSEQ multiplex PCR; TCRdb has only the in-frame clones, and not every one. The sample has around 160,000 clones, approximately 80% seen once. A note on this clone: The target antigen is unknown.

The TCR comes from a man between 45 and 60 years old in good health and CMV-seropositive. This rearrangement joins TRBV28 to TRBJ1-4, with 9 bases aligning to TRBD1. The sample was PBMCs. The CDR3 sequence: CASSPSSGQGARDILFF. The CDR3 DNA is TGTGCCAGCAGTCCTAGTTCGGGACAGGGTGCTCGGGACATACTGTTTTTT.